This TCR beta chain came from a study of shared clonotypes between healthy human individuals. General study findings and limits: Naive subsets generally exceeded memory subsets in estimated richness. The expectation was that sequencing depth would affect clonotype sharing among donors.

As to this clone: Antigen unknown. Other DNA sequences from this sample encode an identical CDR3 as well.

Data came from immunoSEQ multiplex PCR; TCRdb stores just in-frame clones and leaves some out. The sample has around 1.6 million clones, about 98% seen once. This CDR3 region has 13 residues. The germline V and J ends were trimmed by 0 bases and 2 bases, with 6 bases remaining between them. From germline, CDR1 is SGHRS and CDR2 YFSETQ. This sequence originates from a man younger than 45 in good health. The chain carries TRBV5-1 and TRBJ2-7; D unresolved. Sequencing used naive CD4+ T cells sorted from blood. The subset denotes: CD45RA+ positively selected. CDR3 bases: TGCGCCAGCAGCTTGGGCAGAGCCTACGAGCAGTACTTC. It is translated as CASSLGRAYEQYF.